This T cell receptor (beta chain) was sequenced for a study of shared clonotypes between healthy human individuals. Naive CD8 isolation took CD45RO-negative cells positively selected for CCR7 and excluded terminally differentiated effector memory CD45RA+ cells. Using immunoSEQ multiplex PCR, the repertoire was profiled, and TCRdb retains in-frame clones only, with some absent. Of around 2.1 million clones listed, roughly 91% are singletons. This clone turned up a few times. In germline, CDR1 is MGHRA, CDR2 YSYEKL. The CDR3 loop spans 16 amino acids. V lost 0 bases and J lost 1; bases outside the gene matches: 5.

The source is a man in his late teens or twenties in good health. Some clones in this sample may be carry-over from other donors' samples. The chain links TRBV4-1 to TRBJ1-1; 7 positions match TRBD1. The sequenced sample consisted of naive CD8+ T cells from PBMCs. CDR3 in DNA: TGCGCCAGCAGCCAAGAGACAGGGATAGGGAACACTGAAGCTTTCTTT. Its protein product is CASSQETGIGNTEAFF.